This T cell receptor beta chain is from a study of vaccination effects on CD4 cells after COVID-19. Generated by immunoSEQ multiplex PCR, the TCRdb table keeps only in-frame clones and is missing some. The sample lists 70,000 or so clones, more than 65% seen once, with more than 5% in the top ten. The sample holds one count of this clone. Antigen unknown. Antigen-specific CD4+ T cells were expanded (with viral peptide pools) by the ViraFEST assay ahead of sequencing. Isolating CD4+ T cells followed approximately 9 days of culture. Convalescent patients had PCR-confirmed SARS-CoV-2 infection between March and December 2020. Wells containing 1.5 million to 2.5 million PBMC each were cultured with around 10 IU/ml IL-2 and 8 to 10 ug/ml peptides. Each culture had half its medium swapped for IL-2 medium on days 3 and 7. V shed 12 bases and J shed 5 bases, with 19 bases lying between them. CDR3 length: 14 amino acids. Germline CDR1 reads KGHDR; CDR2 reads SFDVKD.

The chain links TRBV24-1 to TRBJ2-1; the D call may be TRBD1 or TRBD2 (6 bases each). Sequencing was performed on CD4+ T cells from PBMCs cultured with HIV peptides, taken before COVID-19 vaccination. Subset here: HIV-1 Nef peptide pool negative control/reference culture. The source is a human donor who had a prior SARS-CoV-2 infection. CDR3 in DNA: TGTGCCGCCGCCAGTCGGGGGCAGCACAATGAGCAGTTCTTC. Its translation: CAAASRGQHNEQFF.